A selection of T cell receptor beta chains follows, all from one sample in a study of OX40 agonist ivuxolimab in advanced cancers. The table came from immunoSEQ multiplex PCR; TCRdb's copy has only in-frame clones and leaves some out. The table includes roughly 67,000 clones, 70% to 85% detected once. The sequenced sample was CD4+ or CD8+ T cells sorted from blood, obtained in a trial of the OX40 agonist ivuxolimab. Receptor source: an adult with an advanced solid tumor such as melanoma, head and neck, liver or kidney cancer. Both conserved end residues are part of each CDR3. The order of the fields is clone size, J gene, V gene, D gene, CDR3 DNA, CDR3 protein. The D gene is left open where the match is weak. Clone size is not always given. Where it is, it says once, few, many or a class for expanded clones.

clone_size: few; j_call: TRBJ2-1; v_call: TRBV6-1; d_call: TRBD2; cdr3_nt: TGTGCCAGCACTAGCGGGGGTCGTGAGCAGTTCTTC; cdr3_aa: CASTSGGREQFF
clone_size: .; j_call: TRBJ1-4; v_call: TRBV15; d_call: TRBD1; cdr3_nt: TGTGCCACCAGCGTCGACAGGGGGCGGGAAAAACTGTTTTTT; cdr3_aa: CATSVDRGREKLFF
clone_size: .; j_call: TRBJ2-7; v_call: TRBV20-1; d_call: .; cdr3_nt: TGCAGTGCTAGTAAAGGGGTAGGGCAGTACTTC; cdr3_aa: CSASKGVGQYF
clone_size: .; j_call: TRBJ1-4; v_call: TRBV4-1; d_call: .; cdr3_nt: TGCGCCAGCAGCCGACAGACCAGTAATGAAAAACTGTTTTTT; cdr3_aa: CASSRQTSNEKLFF
clone_size: .; j_call: TRBJ2-5; v_call: TRBV7-7; d_call: .; cdr3_nt: TGTGCCAGCAGCGGGGGTGGGGGCGCGGAGACCCAGTACTTC; cdr3_aa: CASSGGGGAETQYF
clone_size: .; j_call: TRBJ1-2; v_call: TRBV6-6; d_call: TRBD1; cdr3_nt: TGTGCCAGCACCCGGGACAGTAACTATGGCTACACCTTC; cdr3_aa: CASTRDSNYGYTF
clone_size: .; j_call: TRBJ1-1; v_call: TRBV30; d_call: .; cdr3_nt: TGTGCCTGGAGTAAGGGAGGGAACACTGAAGCTTTCTTT; cdr3_aa: CAWSKGGNTEAFF
clone_size: few; j_call: TRBJ2-7; v_call: TRBV29-1; d_call: TRBD1; cdr3_nt: TGCAGCGTTGCCGGGACAGCAGGCTACGAGCAGTACTTC; cdr3_aa: CSVAGTAGYEQYF
clone_size: once; j_call: TRBJ2-5; v_call: TRBV4-3; d_call: TRBD1; cdr3_nt: TGCGCCAGCAGCCAACACCGACAGGGGGGCCAAGAGACCCAGTACTTC; cdr3_aa: CASSQHRQGGQETQYF
clone_size: .; j_call: TRBJ1-4; v_call: TRBV4-2; d_call: .; cdr3_nt: TGTGCCAGCAGCCAAGAGGGGGGGGCATCGGTAGAAAAACTGTTTTTT; cdr3_aa: CASSQEGGASVEKLFF
clone_size: .; j_call: TRBJ2-2; v_call: TRBV7-5; d_call: .; cdr3_nt: TGTGCCAGAAGCCTGGGAGGGGGCCTTGGCACCGGGGAGCTGTTTTTT; cdr3_aa: CARSLGGGLGTGELFF
clone_size: .; j_call: TRBJ2-7; v_call: TRBV28; d_call: .; cdr3_nt: TGTGCCAGCAGTTCACCGGGACTGTCCTACGAGCAGTACTTC; cdr3_aa: CASSSPGLSYEQYF
clone_size: .; j_call: TRBJ2-7; v_call: TRBV7-2; d_call: .; cdr3_nt: TGTGCCAGCAGCTTGAGTGTGGAGCAGTACTTC; cdr3_aa: CASSLSVEQYF
clone_size: .; j_call: TRBJ2-1; v_call: TRBV28; d_call: .; cdr3_nt: TGTGCCAGCAGTCTAAGACAGCGGGAGCAGTTCTTC; cdr3_aa: CASSLRQREQFF
clone_size: .; j_call: TRBJ2-7; v_call: TRBV11-2; d_call: TRBD1; cdr3_nt: TGTGCCAGCACCCGTGGCCGGGACAGGGGCGAGCAGTACTTC; cdr3_aa: CASTRGRDRGEQYF
clone_size: once; j_call: TRBJ1-1; v_call: TRBV15; d_call: .; cdr3_nt: TGTGCCACCAGCAGCCGGGACACTGAAGCTTTCTTT; cdr3_aa: CATSSRDTEAFF
clone_size: .; j_call: TRBJ2-7; v_call: TRBV27; d_call: TRBD2; cdr3_nt: TGTGCCAGCAGTTCCCTAGCGGGGCCCTACGAGCAGTACTTC; cdr3_aa: CASSSLAGPYEQYF
clone_size: .; j_call: TRBJ1-1; v_call: TRBV7-2; d_call: TRBD1; cdr3_nt: TGTGCCAGCAGCTTTGGGACAGGGATCACTGAAGCTTTCTTT; cdr3_aa: CASSFGTGITEAFF
clone_size: .; j_call: TRBJ1-5; v_call: TRBV19; d_call: .; cdr3_nt: TGTGCCAGTAGTATAGTTCAGGGACTTTATAGCAATCAGCCCCAGCATTTT; cdr3_aa: CASSIVQGLYSNQPQHF
clone_size: .; j_call: TRBJ2-3; v_call: TRBV2; d_call: TRBD1; cdr3_nt: TGTGCCAGCAACCCCGGGACAGGCACAGATACGCAGTATTTT; cdr3_aa: CASNPGTGTDTQYF
clone_size: .; j_call: TRBJ1-2; v_call: TRBV19; d_call: TRBD1; cdr3_nt: TGTGCCAGCAACCCCTCAAGACAGGGTTCCTATGGCTACACCTTC; cdr3_aa: CASNPSRQGSYGYTF
clone_size: .; j_call: TRBJ2-1; v_call: TRBV27; d_call: .; cdr3_nt: TGTGCCAGCAGCGAACGCCACAATGAGCAGTTCTTC; cdr3_aa: CASSERHNEQFF
clone_size: .; j_call: TRBJ2-2; v_call: TRBV4-1; d_call: .; cdr3_nt: TGCGCCAGCAGCCAAGGCGGGCTTCGGGTCACCGGGGAGCTGTTTTTT; cdr3_aa: CASSQGGLRVTGELFF
clone_size: .; j_call: TRBJ1-5; v_call: TRBV27; d_call: .; cdr3_nt: TGTGCCAGCAGTTTTTCCAGCGATAGCAATCAGCCCCAGCATTTT; cdr3_aa: CASSFSSDSNQPQHF
clone_size: .; j_call: TRBJ2-3; v_call: TRBV11-2; d_call: .; cdr3_nt: TGTGCCAGCAGCTTACTAGCTTTCGCAGATACGCAGTATTTT; cdr3_aa: CASSLLAFADTQYF
clone_size: .; j_call: TRBJ2-2; v_call: TRBV7-9; d_call: TRBD2; cdr3_nt: TGTGCCAGCAGCCCCACTAGCGGAGGGGCCGGGGAGCTGTTTTTT; cdr3_aa: CASSPTSGGAGELFF
clone_size: .; j_call: TRBJ1-5; v_call: TRBV5-1; d_call: .; cdr3_nt: TGCGCCAGCAGACAGGACGGGTTCCCGGGGGAGCCCCAGCATTTT; cdr3_aa: CASRQDGFPGEPQHF
clone_size: .; j_call: TRBJ1-3; v_call: TRBV30; d_call: TRBD1; cdr3_nt: TGTGCCTGGGCCTTGCCGGGACAGGGATACACCATATATTTT; cdr3_aa: CAWALPGQGYTIYF
clone_size: .; j_call: TRBJ2-1; v_call: TRBV30; d_call: TRBD2; cdr3_nt: TGTGCCTGGAGACTCAGCGGGAGTAGAGGGACCTACAATGAGCAGTTCTTC; cdr3_aa: CAWRLSGSRGTYNEQFF
clone_size: .; j_call: TRBJ1-2; v_call: TRBV30; d_call: .; cdr3_nt: TGTGCCTGGAGTGTAATAACGGGCACTGGCTACACCTTC; cdr3_aa: CAWSVITGTGYTF
clone_size: few; j_call: TRBJ2-7; v_call: TRBV28; d_call: .; cdr3_nt: TGTGCCAGCAGTTCAAGACAGACTAGGGAGCAGTACTTC; cdr3_aa: CASSSRQTREQYF
clone_size: .; j_call: TRBJ2-7; v_call: TRBV30; d_call: TRBD2; cdr3_nt: TGTGCCTGGAGCCAATTAGCGGGAGTTACCTACGAGCAGTACTTC; cdr3_aa: CAWSQLAGVTYEQYF
clone_size: .; j_call: TRBJ2-7; v_call: TRBV5-1; d_call: TRBD1; cdr3_nt: TGCGCCAGCAGCTCGGGACAGGGCGGCGAGCAGTACTTC; cdr3_aa: CASSSGQGGEQYF
clone_size: .; j_call: TRBJ1-2; v_call: TRBV5-1; d_call: TRBD1; cdr3_nt: TGCGCCAGCAGCGAGGGACAGACGGGGGTTGGCTACACCTTC; cdr3_aa: CASSEGQTGVGYTF
clone_size: .; j_call: TRBJ2-6; v_call: TRBV10-3; d_call: .; cdr3_nt: TGTGCCATCAGTGGCCAGGGAGATGGGGCCAACGTCCTGACTTTC; cdr3_aa: CAISGQGDGANVLTF
clone_size: .; j_call: TRBJ1-1; v_call: TRBV5-1; d_call: .; cdr3_nt: TGCGCCAGCAGCCCGGAGGGGATGCGAACTGAAGCTTTCTTT; cdr3_aa: CASSPEGMRTEAFF
clone_size: .; j_call: TRBJ2-1; v_call: TRBV5-8; d_call: .; cdr3_nt: TGTGCCAGCAGCTTTTATAGGGTAGAAGTTAGTGAGCAGTTCTTC; cdr3_aa: CASSFYRVEVSEQFF
clone_size: .; j_call: TRBJ2-3; v_call: TRBV19; d_call: .; cdr3_nt: TGTGCCAGTGCGGACCCGGCGGGTACGCAGTATTTT; cdr3_aa: CASADPAGTQYF
clone_size: few; j_call: TRBJ1-1; v_call: TRBV5-1; d_call: .; cdr3_nt: TGCGCCAGCAGCTTGGACACAGCAAACACTGAAGCTTTCTTT; cdr3_aa: CASSLDTANTEAFF
clone_size: once; j_call: TRBJ2-2; v_call: TRBV5-1; d_call: TRBD1; cdr3_nt: TGCGCCACCAAGAAGGGACAGGGTTTGCCCACCGGGGAGCTGTTTTTT; cdr3_aa: CATKKGQGLPTGELFF
clone_size: .; j_call: TRBJ2-6; v_call: TRBV14; d_call: .; cdr3_nt: TGTGCCAGCAGCCAAGAAACACGTCGGCTCCCAGTCCTGACTTTC; cdr3_aa: CASSQETRRLPVLTF
clone_size: once; j_call: TRBJ2-3; v_call: TRBV6-5; d_call: .; cdr3_nt: TGTGCCAGCAGTACCCCCTCGGCGGGCACCGATACGCAGTATTTT; cdr3_aa: CASSTPSAGTDTQYF
clone_size: .; j_call: TRBJ2-6; v_call: TRBV7-9; d_call: TRBD1; cdr3_nt: TGTGCCAGCAGCTACGGACAGGGGCAATCTGGGGCCAACGTCCTGACTTTC; cdr3_aa: CASSYGQGQSGANVLTF
clone_size: .; j_call: TRBJ2-6; v_call: TRBV14; d_call: .; cdr3_nt: TGTGCCAGCAGCCAAGGACCGTGGCAGGAAAGCTCTGGGGCCAACGTCCTGACTTTC; cdr3_aa: CASSQGPWQESSGANVLTF
clone_size: few; j_call: TRBJ1-1; v_call: TRBV29-1; d_call: .; cdr3_nt: TGCAGCATATTTGATACTGAAGCTTTCTTT; cdr3_aa: CSIFDTEAFF
clone_size: .; j_call: TRBJ1-2; v_call: TRBV19; d_call: TRBD1; cdr3_nt: TGTGCCAGTAGTACGCAAGCACAGGGGGGGAGCTATGGCTACACCTTC; cdr3_aa: CASSTQAQGGSYGYTF
clone_size: .; j_call: TRBJ1-2; v_call: TRBV5-4; d_call: .; cdr3_nt: TGTGCCAGCAGCTTGGAAGGGGTAGGTGGCTACACCTTC; cdr3_aa: CASSLEGVGGYTF
clone_size: .; j_call: TRBJ2-1; v_call: TRBV2; d_call: .; cdr3_nt: TGTGCCAGCAGTGCCGGACAGAGCTCCTACAATGAGCAGTTCTTC; cdr3_aa: CASSAGQSSYNEQFF
clone_size: .; j_call: TRBJ2-5; v_call: TRBV2; d_call: .; cdr3_nt: TGTGCCAGCAGTGAAAGATCAAACCAAGAGACCCAGTACTTC; cdr3_aa: CASSERSNQETQYF
clone_size: .; j_call: TRBJ2-5; v_call: TRBV7-9; d_call: TRBD1; cdr3_nt: TGTGCCAGCAGCTTAAGCCAGGGGGCGGAGACCCAGTACTTC; cdr3_aa: CASSLSQGAETQYF
clone_size: few; j_call: TRBJ2-7; v_call: TRBV6-6; d_call: .; cdr3_nt: TGTGCCAGCAGCCAGGAGGGGAGCTCCTACGAGCAGTACTTC; cdr3_aa: CASSQEGSSYEQYF
clone_size: once; j_call: TRBJ2-1; v_call: TRBV4-2; d_call: .; cdr3_nt: TGTGCCAGCAGCTTGGGACAAAGGGGTGAGCAGTTCTTC; cdr3_aa: CASSLGQRGEQFF